This T cell receptor beta chain was identified during a study of T-cell reconstitution after alpha-beta-depleted transplantation in children. Germline CDR1 DFQATT, CDR2 SNEGSKA (reference sequence). The CDR3 is 19 amino acids. V was pared by 4 bases and J by 2 bases, with 15 bases of the junction left unmatched. This clonotype was detected only a few times. A library of TCRbeta sequences, prepared with unique molecular identifiers, was generated. TCRdb independently ran MiXCR on the PCR reads; one entry per CDR3 protein. The table has hundreds of thousands of distinct CDR3 sequences, 15% to 20% seen once; the top ten hold over 0.95%.

This clonotype was obtained from a human donor who donated a stem cell graft to a child with acute myeloid leukemia. The genes are TRBV20-1 and TRBJ2-1; 12 positions agree with TRBD2. Here the sequenced sample was PBMCs from the stem cell graft donor, taken from the stem cell graft. As DNA, the CDR3 is TGCAGTGCTAAAAACGGGGCTAGCGGGGGGGCTATCCCCTACAATGAGCAGTTCTTC. It translates to CSAKNGASGGAIPYNEQFF.